Each of the 14 T cell receptor beta chains below was sequenced from the same sample in a study of cytomegalovirus exposure and HLA in healthy donors. The primer mix had 60 Vbeta and 13 Jbeta primers. Produced via immunoSEQ multiplex PCR; TCRdb's table is partial and in-frame only. The sample carries approximately 140,000 clones, 73% recorded once. The sample comprised PBMCs. The receptors shown here come from a woman aged 40 to 55 in good health and CMV-seronegative.

The rearrangement uses TRBV29-1 and TRBJ1-5; 9 nucleotides line up with TRBD1. The CDR3 totals 17 residues. From germline, CDR1 is SQVTM and CDR2 ANQGSEA. With 7 bases clipped from V and 2 bases from J, the junction kept 15 bases outside the gene matches. The CDR3 bases are TGCAGCGCTGTGACAGGGGGTCGGGCTGGGGGCAATCAGCCCCAGCATTTT. Translation: CSAVTGGRAGGNQPQHF.

The rearrangement joins TRBV9 to TRBJ1-4; possibly TRBD1 for D (5 bases). The CDR3 runs to 14 residues. The germline CDR1 and CDR2 sequences are SGDLS and YYNGEE. Trimming pared 1 base from V and 8 bases from J, leaving 12 bases between. CDR3 coding DNA: TGTGCCAGCAGCGTATCTCAGGGTTACGAAAAACTGTTTTTT. Encoded protein: CASSVSQGYEKLFF.

This chain links TRBV7-6 with TRBJ2-5; D might be TRBD1 (5 bases). The CDR3 is 15 residues long. Germline V gene sequence: CDR1 SGHVS, CDR2 FNYEAQ. Between the trimmed V and J ends, which lost 3 bases and 5 bases, there was a span of 16 bases. CDR3 sequence: CASSLRARSGETQYF. CDR3 DNA: TGTGCCAGCAGCTTGAGAGCAAGGTCAGGGGAGACCCAGTACTTC.

In this sample, this clone turned up a few times. V is TRBV7-8 and J is TRBJ2-5; 7 bases line up with TRBD1. CDR3 length: 16 amino acids. V gave up 5 bases and J gave up 1 base; unmatched junction bases: 10. The germline gives CDR1 SGHVS, CDR2 FQNEAQ. CDR3 coding DNA: TGTGCCAGCAGCCTCCGGGACAGCCCTACCCAAGAGACCCAGTACTTC. Translation gives CASSLRDSPTQETQYF.

The rearrangement uses TRBV7-9 and TRBJ2-5, with 8 bases matching TRBD2. The CDR3 has 15 amino acids. Trimming at V came to 2 bases and at J to 3 bases, leaving 5 bases not matched to a gene. CDR1 and CDR2 from the germline V gene are SEHNR and FQNEAQ (reference sequence). The CDR3: CASSLWTSREETQYF. CDR3 nucleotides: TGTGCCAGCAGCTTATGGACTAGCAGGGAAGAGACCCAGTACTTC.

This chain's CDR3 is CASRGQESSGANVLTF. CDR3 DNA: TGTGCCAGCCGGGGACAGGAAAGCTCTGGGGCCAACGTCCTGACTTTC. The chain carries TRBV2 and TRBJ2-6; 8 nucleotides align to TRBD1. Trimming cost V 8 bases and J 0 bases; bases outside gene matches: 6. The CDR3 totals 16 residues. The germline V gene has CDR1 SNHLY and CDR2 FYNNEI.

The CDR3 loop reads CASSVARGADYNEQFF. In nucleotides, the CDR3 is TGTGCCAGCAGCGTAGCCCGGGGGGCAGATTACAATGAGCAGTTCTTC. The chain combines TRBV9 with TRBJ2-1, with D tentatively TRBD2 (7 bases). V lost 0 bases and J lost 4, with 14 bases in between. Germline-derived CDR1 and CDR2 are SGDLS and YYNGEE. This CDR3 is 16 amino acids long.

The chain links TRBV6-5 to TRBJ1-6, with a weak D call TRBD1 (5 bases). The CDR3 runs 15 residues. Trimming pared 4 bases from V and 10 bases from J, leaving 17 bases between. Germline assignment: CDR1 MNHEY and CDR2 SVGAGI. The CDR3 sequence is CASSWDQGGYSPLHF. The DNA of the CDR3 is TGTGCCAGCAGTTGGGATCAGGGAGGTTACTCACCCCTCCACTTT.

The chain combines TRBV6-5 with TRBJ2-2; the D gene is possibly TRBD2 (7 bases). Germline V gene sequence: CDR1 MNHEY, CDR2 SVGAGI. Trimming shortened V by 5 bases and J by 6 bases, and 16 bases separated the two germline ends. The CDR3 has 15 amino acids. The chain's CDR3 is CASSHQGGESGELFF. The CDR3 region has the DNA TGTGCCAGCAGTCACCAAGGGGGGGAGTCCGGGGAGCTGTTTTTT.

This chain uses TRBV4-2 with TRBJ2-2; 9 positions match TRBD2. V trimming: 1 base; J trimming: 6 bases; junction bases outside the gene matches: 9. The germline V gene has CDR1 LGHNA and CDR2 YNFKEQ. This CDR3 spans 17 amino acids. The CDR3 nucleotides read TGTGCCAGCAGCCAAGGGTCCACGGTAGCGGGGGCCGGGGAGCTGTTTTTT. Translating it yields CASSQGSTVAGAGELFF.

V usage is TRBV11-1 and J usage is TRBJ2-3; TRBD2 aligns across 9 bases. V shed 5 bases, J shed 2 bases, and the junction held 11 bases outside the gene matches. CDR3 length equals 17 residues. Germline-derived CDR1 and CDR2 are SGHAT and FQDESV (reference sequence). CDR3 bases: TGTGCCAGCAGCCGAAGGCGGGAGGGGTCACCCACAGATACGCAGTATTTT. It yields the protein CASSRRREGSPTDTQYF.

This clone has a single count. The chain recombines TRBV27 with TRBJ1-3; the D is unclear. V lost 5 bases and J 0 bases, leaving 8 bases between the germline ends. Per the germline V gene, CDR1 is MNHEY and CDR2 is SMNVEV (reference sequence). The CDR3 is 14 amino acids. CDR3: CASSARFSGNTIYF. In nucleotides, the CDR3 is TGTGCCAGCAGTGCCAGGTTCTCTGGAAACACCATATATTTT.

J is TRBJ2-2 and V is TRBV7-9, with 9 bases matching TRBD2. The CDR3 spans 16 residues. CDR1 and CDR2 from the germline V gene are SEHNR and FQNEAQ (reference sequence). V lost 5 bases, J lost 4 bases, and 8 bases stayed unmatched. For the CDR3, the DNA is TGTGCCAGCAGCCCCACGGGCGGGGGGGCCACCGGGGAGCTGTTTTTT. The encoded protein is CASSPTGGGATGELFF.

This chain uses TRBV28 with TRBJ1-2; TRBD1 is a possible D gene (5 bases). The germline CDR1 and CDR2 sequences are MDHEN and SYDVKM. This CDR3 contains 14 residues. V dropped 2 bases and J dropped 6 bases, with 13 bases sitting between them. CDR3 in amino acids: CASSLPMGPDGYTF. The CDR3 nucleotides are TGTGCCAGCAGTTTACCAATGGGGCCGGATGGCTACACCTTC.